This T cell receptor beta chain was identified in a study of control samples from healthy donors and cancer patients. The assay was immunoSEQ multiplex PCR, and TCRdb's table has in-frame clones only and misses some. The sample contains about 64,000 clones, 80% to 95% of which appear only once. This CDR3 spans 16 amino acids. Germline CDR1 reads LNHDA; CDR2 reads SQIVND (reference sequence). Trimming removed 3 bases from V and 1 base from J; junction bases left unmatched: 6. The receptor was derived from a man aged 40-49 years with colorectal cancer. Input material: PBMCs. The V call is TRBV19, the J call TRBJ1-5; 7 positions match TRBD1. CDR3 bases: TGTGCCAGTAGTATCGAGGGGGCGTCAAGCAATCAGCCCCAGCATTTT. This translates into CASSIEGASSNQPQHF.